Below are 12 T cell receptor beta chains sequenced from a single sample in a study of blood T cell repertoires in COVID-19. Profiled with immunoSEQ multiplex PCR; TCRdb holds only in-frame clones, not every one. Of tens of thousands of clones listed, 70% to 90% are singletons. Source material: peripheral blood. Every receptor here comes from a man aged 50 or older with active COVID-19.

The chain links TRBV5-4 to TRBJ2-7; 8 nucleotides line up with TRBD1. V shed 9 bases and J 2 bases; nucleotides not matched to a gene: 7. CDR3 length equals 13 residues. Germline V CDR1 and CDR2: SGHNT, YYREEE (reference sequence). The CDR3 protein is CATRQGSTYEQYF. CDR3 in DNA: TGTGCCACTCGACAGGGGTCGACCTACGAGCAGTACTTC.

The V call is TRBV6-4, the J call TRBJ1-1; 8 bases agree with TRBD1. This CDR3 is built from 14 residues. V trimming: 5 bases; J trimming: 6 bases; junction bases outside the gene matches: 8. In germline, CDR1 is MRHNA, CDR2 SNTAGT. The CDR3 loop is CASSLTGEDAEAFF. CDR3 coding DNA: TGTGCCAGCAGTTTGACAGGGGAAGACGCTGAAGCTTTCTTT.

In this sample, this clone is medium-sized. The chain is built from TRBV19 and TRBJ1-2, with a tentative D call TRBD1 (5 bases). CDR1 is LNHDA, CDR2 SQIVND, per germline (reference sequence). The CDR3 contains 16 residues. Between the trimmed V and J ends, which lost 6 bases and 10 bases, there was a span of 27 bases. The CDR3 DNA follows: TGTGCCAGTAGCCCCACCCCGGGAGGCAGGGTGACAGACTACACCTTC. Protein product: CASSPTPGGRVTDYTF. The variable domain in full, with the rest retrieved from reference TRBV19 and TRBJ1-2, is DGGITQSPKYLFRKEGQNVTLSCEQNLNHDAMYWYRQDPGQGLRLIYYSQIVNDFQKGDIAEGYSVSREKKESFPLTVTSAQKNPTAFYLCASSPTPGGRVTDYTFGSGTRLTVV.

The rearrangement links TRBV7-6 to TRBJ1-4, with 9 bases lining up with TRBD1. This CDR3 contains 14 residues. The junction had 5 bases not matched to a gene; V was cut back by 5 bases and J by 7 bases. The V gene's germline CDR1 is SGHVS and CDR2 FNYEAQ. The DNA for the CDR3 is TGTGCCAGCAGCCGACAGGGGGTGAGTGAAAAACTGTTTTTT. It is translated as CASSRQGVSEKLFF.

The chain is built from TRBV4-3 and TRBJ1-4, with D maybe TRBD1 (5 bases). The CDR3 spans 16 residues. Trimming left V 0 bases short and J 7 bases short, with 15 bases between. Germline V CDR1 and CDR2: LGHNA, YSLEER. The CDR3 nucleotides read TGCGCCAGCAGCCAAGAGATCGGAGGGGCTCGTGAAAAACTGTTTTTT. This encodes CASSQEIGGAREKLFF.

This chain joins TRBV4-2 and TRBJ2-7, with D perhaps matching TRBD2 (7 bases). This CDR3 has 15 amino acids. With 3 bases removed from V and 7 bases from J, the gap between germline ends came to 19 bases. CDR1 and CDR2 from the germline V gene are LGHNA and YNFKEQ. CDR3 coding DNA: TGTGCCAGCAGCCAGGCACTCGGGGGGCCGGAGGAGCAGTACTTC. It specifies CASSQALGGPEEQYF.

This chain's CDR3 is CASSSGTRGETQYF. As DNA, the CDR3 is TGTGCCAGCAGCTCCGGGACTAGGGGGGAGACCCAGTACTTC. The chain is built from TRBV6-2 or TRBV6-3 and TRBJ2-5; 8 nucleotides align to TRBD2. Trimming removed 6 bases from V and 5 bases from J; junction bases left unmatched: 8. This CDR3 comprises 14 residues. Germline CDR1 is MNHEY and CDR2 is SVGEGT.

The chain employs TRBV29-1 and TRBJ2-5; 7 positions agree with TRBD2. Per germline, CDR1 SQVTM and CDR2 ANQGSEA. This CDR3 is built from 15 residues. The CDR3 spells CRLGGSIPYQETQYF. The CDR3 DNA sequence: TGCAGGCTAGGCGGGAGTATCCCGTACCAAGAGACCCAGTACTTC. Full variable domain (rest looked up from reference TRBV29-1 and TRBJ2-5): SAVISQKPSRDICQRGTSLTIQCQVDSQVTMMFWYRQQPGQSLTLIATANQGSEATYESGFVIDKFPISRPNLTFSTLTVSNMSPEDSSIYLCRLGGSIPYQETQYFGPGTRLLVL.

The chain carries TRBV6-5 and TRBJ2-7; D is uncertain. V was trimmed by 6 bases and J by 5 bases, leaving 20 bases between them. CDR1 MNHEY and CDR2 SVGAGI come from the germline V gene. CDR3 length: 15 amino acids. CDR3 sequence reads: CASRALPPRKDEQYF. As DNA, the CDR3 is TGTGCCAGCAGGGCTCTACCCCCCAGGAAGGACGAGCAGTACTTC.

The chain employs TRBV5-1 and TRBJ2-1; 7 nucleotides match TRBD1. The CDR3 runs 16 residues. Germline CDR1 reads SGHRS; CDR2 reads YFSETQ. J gave up 5 bases and V 0 bases, and 8 bases lay outside the gene matches. The CDR3 DNA reads TGCGCCAGCAGCTTGGCCTCCCGGACAGGACACAATGAGCAGTTCTTC. This translates into CASSLASRTGHNEQFF. The full variable domain, in which reference TRBV5-1 and TRBJ2-1 provide the parts outside the CDR3, is KAGVTQTPRYLIKTRGQQVTLSCSPISGHRSVSWYQQTPGQGLQFLFEYFSETQRNKGNFPGRFSGRQFSNSRSEMNVSTLELGDSALYLCASSLASRTGHNEQFFGPGTRLTVL.

The gene calls are TRBV5-4 and TRBJ2-5; 12 bases align to TRBD1. From germline, CDR1 is SGHNT and CDR2 YYREEE (reference sequence). The CDR3 consists of 17 residues. Trimming at V came to 4 bases and at J to 5 bases, leaving 12 bases not matched to a gene. The CDR3 DNA sequence: TGTGCCAGCAGCCTACATGCCGGGACAGGGGGCGCGGAGACCCAGTACTTC. Translation gives CASSLHAGTGGAETQYF. The complete variable domain, with remaining parts taken from reference TRBV5-4 and TRBJ2-5, reads ETGVTQSPTHLIKTRGQQVTLRCSSQSGHNTVSWYQQALGQGPQFIFQYYREEENGRGNFPPRFSGLQFPNYSSELNVNALELDDSALYLCASSLHAGTGGAETQYFGPGTRLLVL.

This clone was counted between two and nine times. V and J are TRBV7-9 and TRBJ2-7; 7 bases map to TRBD2. In germline, CDR1 is SEHNR, CDR2 FQNEAQ (reference sequence). The J segment lost 2 bases and the V segment lost 6 bases, leaving 10 bases of the junction unmatched. The length of the CDR3 is 15 residues. This CDR3 reads CASSMGGSMAYEQYF. In DNA, the CDR3 is TGTGCCAGCAGTATGGGCGGGAGTATGGCCTACGAGCAGTACTTC.